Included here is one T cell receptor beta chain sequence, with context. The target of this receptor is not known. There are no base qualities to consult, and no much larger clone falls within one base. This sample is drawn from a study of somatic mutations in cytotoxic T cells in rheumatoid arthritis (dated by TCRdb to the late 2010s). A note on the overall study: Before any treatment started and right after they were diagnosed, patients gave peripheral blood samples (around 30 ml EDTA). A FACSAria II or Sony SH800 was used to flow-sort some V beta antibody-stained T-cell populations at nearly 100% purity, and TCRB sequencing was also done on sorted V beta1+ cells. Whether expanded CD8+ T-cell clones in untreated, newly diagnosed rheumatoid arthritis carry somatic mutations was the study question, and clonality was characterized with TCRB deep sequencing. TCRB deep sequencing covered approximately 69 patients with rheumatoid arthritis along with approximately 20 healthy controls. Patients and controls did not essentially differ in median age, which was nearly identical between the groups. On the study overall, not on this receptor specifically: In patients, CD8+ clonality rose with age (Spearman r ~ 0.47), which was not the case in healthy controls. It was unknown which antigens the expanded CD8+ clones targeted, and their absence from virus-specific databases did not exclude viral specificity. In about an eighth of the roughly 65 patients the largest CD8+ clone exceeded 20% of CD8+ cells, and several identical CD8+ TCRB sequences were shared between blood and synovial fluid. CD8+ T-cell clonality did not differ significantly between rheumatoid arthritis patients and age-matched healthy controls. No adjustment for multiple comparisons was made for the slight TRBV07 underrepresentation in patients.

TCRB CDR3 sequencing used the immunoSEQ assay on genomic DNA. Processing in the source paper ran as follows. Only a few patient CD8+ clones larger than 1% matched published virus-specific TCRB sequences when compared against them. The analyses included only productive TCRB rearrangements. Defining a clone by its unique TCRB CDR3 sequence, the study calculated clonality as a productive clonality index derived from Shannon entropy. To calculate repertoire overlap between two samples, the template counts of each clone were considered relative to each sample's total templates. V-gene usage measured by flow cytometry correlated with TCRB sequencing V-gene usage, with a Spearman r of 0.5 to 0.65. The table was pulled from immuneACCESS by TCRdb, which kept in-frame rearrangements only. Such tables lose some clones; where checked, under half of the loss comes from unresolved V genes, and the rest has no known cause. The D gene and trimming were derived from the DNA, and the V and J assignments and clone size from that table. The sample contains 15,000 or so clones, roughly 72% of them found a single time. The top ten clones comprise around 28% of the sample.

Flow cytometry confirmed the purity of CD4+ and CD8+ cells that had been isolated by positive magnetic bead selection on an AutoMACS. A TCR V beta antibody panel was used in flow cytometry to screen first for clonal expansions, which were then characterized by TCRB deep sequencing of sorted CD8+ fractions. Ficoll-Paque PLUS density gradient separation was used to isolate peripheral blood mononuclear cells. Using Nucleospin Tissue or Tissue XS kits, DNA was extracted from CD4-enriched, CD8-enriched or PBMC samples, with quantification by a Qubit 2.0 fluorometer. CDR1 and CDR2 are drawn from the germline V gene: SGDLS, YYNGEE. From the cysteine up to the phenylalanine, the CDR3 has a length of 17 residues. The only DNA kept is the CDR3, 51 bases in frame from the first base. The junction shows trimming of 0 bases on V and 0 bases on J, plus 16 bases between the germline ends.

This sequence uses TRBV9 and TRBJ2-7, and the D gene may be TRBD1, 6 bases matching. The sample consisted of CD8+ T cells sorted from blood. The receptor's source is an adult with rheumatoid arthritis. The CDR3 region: CASSVGVTGYSSYEQYF. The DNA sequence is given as TGTGCCAGCAGCGTAGGTGTGACAGGATACAGCTCCTACGAGCAGTACTTC.